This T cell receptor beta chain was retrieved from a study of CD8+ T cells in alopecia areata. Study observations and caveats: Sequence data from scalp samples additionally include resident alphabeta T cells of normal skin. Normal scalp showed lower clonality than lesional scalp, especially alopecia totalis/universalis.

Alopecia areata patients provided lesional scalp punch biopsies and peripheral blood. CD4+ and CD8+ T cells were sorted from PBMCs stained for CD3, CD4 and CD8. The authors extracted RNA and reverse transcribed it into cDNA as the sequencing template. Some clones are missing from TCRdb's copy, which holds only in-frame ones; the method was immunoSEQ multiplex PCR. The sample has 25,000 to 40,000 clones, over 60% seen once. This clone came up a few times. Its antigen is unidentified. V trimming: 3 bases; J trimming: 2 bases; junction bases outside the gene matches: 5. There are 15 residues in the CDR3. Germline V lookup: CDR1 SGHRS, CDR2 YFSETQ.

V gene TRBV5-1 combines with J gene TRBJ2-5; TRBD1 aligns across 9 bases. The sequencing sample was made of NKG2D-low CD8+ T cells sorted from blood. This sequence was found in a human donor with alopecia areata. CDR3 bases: TGCGCCAGCAGCTGGGTGACAGGGGGACAAGAGACCCAGTACTTC. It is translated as CASSWVTGGQETQYF.